Listed below are T cell receptor beta chains from one sample, sequenced in a study of CD8 T cells in ankylosing spondylitis. TCRdb recomputed calls from the 5' RACE reads with MiXCR, one row per CDR3 protein. The table includes roughly 670,000 distinct CDR3 sequences, roughly 20% detected once. The material sequenced was blood, either unsorted or a sorted T cell fraction (not recorded which). Receptors were obtained from a male donor with ankylosing spondylitis. CDR3s include the opening cysteine and the closing phenylalanine or tryptophan. Each record gives: J gene, V gene, clone size, D gene, CDR3 protein, CDR3 DNA. A D gene is named only where the DNA matches it firmly. A clone size is listed for some rows: how often the clone was seen (once, few, many), or a class if it is expanded.

j_call: TRBJ1-1
v_call: TRBV5-1
clone_size: few
d_call: NA
cdr3_aa: CASSSQGMNTEAFF
cdr3_nt: TGCGCCAGCAGCTCTCAGGGGATGAACACTGAAGCTTTCTTT

j_call: TRBJ2-6
v_call: TRBV11-2
clone_size: NA
d_call: NA
cdr3_aa: CASSLTGRSGANVLTF
cdr3_nt: TGTGCCAGCAGTTTAACGGGGCGTTCTGGGGCCAACGTCCTGACTTTC

j_call: TRBJ1-4
v_call: TRBV7-9
clone_size: NA
d_call: NA
cdr3_aa: CASSRRDGWSEKLFF
cdr3_nt: TGTGCCAGCAGCCGCCGGGACGGGTGGAGTGAAAAACTGTTTTTT

j_call: TRBJ1-1
v_call: TRBV10-3
clone_size: NA
d_call: NA
cdr3_aa: CAISESEGRSTEAFF
cdr3_nt: TGTGCCATCAGTGAGTCTGAAGGGAGAAGCACTGAAGCTTTCTTT

j_call: TRBJ2-1
v_call: TRBV4-3
clone_size: few
d_call: TRBD2
cdr3_aa: CASSQDRGEGYNEQFF
cdr3_nt: TGCGCCAGCAGCCAAGACCGGGGGGAGGGCTACAATGAGCAGTTCTTC

j_call: TRBJ1-4
v_call: TRBV20-1
clone_size: NA
d_call: TRBD1
cdr3_aa: CSARRDRNEKLFF
cdr3_nt: TGCAGTGCTCGACGGGACAGGAATGAAAAACTGTTTTTT

j_call: TRBJ1-6
v_call: TRBV4-1
clone_size: NA
d_call: NA
cdr3_aa: CASSQREIKKYNSPLHF
cdr3_nt: TGCGCCAGCAGCCAACGGGAAATCAAGAAATATAATTCACCCCTCCACTTT

j_call: TRBJ2-1
v_call: TRBV29-1
clone_size: few
d_call: NA
cdr3_aa: CSVPTGYNEQFF
cdr3_nt: TGCAGCGTACCCACAGGGTACAATGAGCAGTTCTTC

j_call: TRBJ1-1
v_call: TRBV7-9
clone_size: NA
d_call: TRBD1
cdr3_aa: CASSGATGVNTEAFF
cdr3_nt: TGTGCCAGCAGCGGGGCGACAGGGGTGAACACTGAAGCTTTCTTT

j_call: TRBJ2-7
v_call: TRBV19
clone_size: NA
d_call: TRBD1
cdr3_aa: CASSPKGTGAHEQYF
cdr3_nt: TGTGCCAGTAGTCCAAAGGGGACAGGGGCCCACGAGCAGTACTTC

j_call: TRBJ2-2
v_call: TRBV7-2
clone_size: NA
d_call: NA
cdr3_aa: CASSHQSTAAGELFF
cdr3_nt: TGTGCCAGCAGCCATCAGAGTACCGCTGCGGGGGAGCTGTTTTTT

j_call: TRBJ1-2
v_call: TRBV10-3
clone_size: few
d_call: TRBD1
cdr3_aa: CAISEVFDRDDYGYTF
cdr3_nt: TGTGCCATCAGTGAGGTGTTCGACAGGGACGACTATGGCTACACCTTC

j_call: TRBJ1-4
v_call: TRBV2
clone_size: few
d_call: NA
cdr3_aa: CASSDWPKGEKLFF
cdr3_nt: TGTGCCAGCAGTGATTGGCCGAAGGGTGAAAAACTGTTTTTT

j_call: TRBJ2-1
v_call: TRBV7-9
clone_size: few
d_call: TRBD1
cdr3_aa: CASSLASGQLFF
cdr3_nt: TGTGCCAGCAGCTTAGCGTCGGGACAGTTGTTCTTC

j_call: TRBJ2-1
v_call: TRBV12-3/TRBV12-4
clone_size: NA
d_call: NA
cdr3_aa: CASSRTRPSGQAPFYNEQFF
cdr3_nt: TGTGCCAGCAGTCGCACCCGCCCCTCCGGGCAGGCGCCCTTCTACAATGAGCAGTTCTTC

j_call: TRBJ1-6
v_call: TRBV4-1
clone_size: few
d_call: TRBD1
cdr3_aa: CASSQDTSWGTANSPLHF
cdr3_nt: TGCGCCAGCAGCCAAGATACGTCTTGGGGGACAGCTAATTCACCCCTCCACTTT

j_call: TRBJ1-1
v_call: TRBV5-1
clone_size: NA
d_call: NA
cdr3_aa: CASSFGVWTEAFF
cdr3_nt: TGCGCCAGCAGCTTCGGGGTGTGGACTGAAGCTTTCTTT

j_call: TRBJ2-1
v_call: TRBV12-3/TRBV12-4
clone_size: NA
d_call: NA
cdr3_aa: CASSSPNSYNEQFF
cdr3_nt: TGTGCCAGCAGTTCGCCTAACTCCTACAATGAGCAGTTCTTC

j_call: TRBJ1-1
v_call: TRBV20-1
clone_size: NA
d_call: NA
cdr3_aa: CSARDDRVFDTEAFF
cdr3_nt: TGCAGTGCTAGAGATGATAGGGTTTTTGACACTGAAGCTTTCTTT

j_call: TRBJ2-7
v_call: TRBV29-1
clone_size: NA
d_call: TRBD2
cdr3_aa: CSVEGTSGEQYF
cdr3_nt: TGCAGCGTTGAGGGGACTAGCGGGGAGCAGTACTTC

j_call: TRBJ2-7
v_call: TRBV12-3/TRBV12-4
clone_size: NA
d_call: NA
cdr3_aa: CASSLTVVEQYF
cdr3_nt: TGTGCCAGCAGTTTGACGGTTGTTGAGCAGTACTTC

j_call: TRBJ2-7
v_call: TRBV12-3/TRBV12-4
clone_size: NA
d_call: TRBD2
cdr3_aa: CASSGGRAYEQYF
cdr3_nt: TGTGCCAGCAGTGGCGGGAGGGCCTACGAGCAGTACTTC

j_call: TRBJ2-7
v_call: TRBV20-1
clone_size: few
d_call: NA
cdr3_aa: CSANPMGPMGEQYF
cdr3_nt: TGCAGTGCTAACCCCATGGGACCGATGGGCGAGCAGTACTTC

j_call: TRBJ2-3
v_call: TRBV15
clone_size: NA
d_call: TRBD1
cdr3_aa: CATRPGTGADTQYF
cdr3_nt: TGTGCCACCCGTCCCGGGACAGGGGCAGATACGCAGTATTTT